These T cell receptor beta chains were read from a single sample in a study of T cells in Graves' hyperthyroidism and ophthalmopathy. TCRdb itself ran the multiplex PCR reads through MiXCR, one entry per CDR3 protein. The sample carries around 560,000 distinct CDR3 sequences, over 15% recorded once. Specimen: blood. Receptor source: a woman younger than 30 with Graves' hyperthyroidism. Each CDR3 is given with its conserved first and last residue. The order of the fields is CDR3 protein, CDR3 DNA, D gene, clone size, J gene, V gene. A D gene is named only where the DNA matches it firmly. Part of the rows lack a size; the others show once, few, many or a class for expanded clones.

cdr3_aa: CASSQHASSGSTDTQYF
cdr3_nt: TGCGCCAGCAGCCAACATGCATCTAGCGGGTCCACAGATACGCAGTATTTT
d_call: TRBD2
clone_size: many
j_call: TRBJ2-3
v_call: TRBV4-3

cdr3_aa: CASSGGKQPQHF
cdr3_nt: TGTGCCAGCAGTGGGGGTAAACAGCCCCAGCATTTT
d_call: NA
clone_size: many
j_call: TRBJ1-5
v_call: TRBV2

cdr3_aa: CASSVPDSTYEQYF
cdr3_nt: TGTGCCAGCAGTGTCCCCGACAGCACCTACGAGCAGTACTTC
d_call: NA
clone_size: NA
j_call: TRBJ2-7
v_call: TRBV6-1

cdr3_aa: CASSIGPGGNQPQHF
cdr3_nt: TGTGCCAGTAGTATAGGGCCCGGGGGGAATCAGCCCCAGCATTTT
d_call: NA
clone_size: few
j_call: TRBJ1-5
v_call: TRBV19

cdr3_aa: CASNSRIEAFF
cdr3_nt: TGTGCCAGCAATAGCCGGATTGAAGCTTTCTTT
d_call: NA
clone_size: many
j_call: TRBJ1-1
v_call: TRBV28

cdr3_aa: CASSPGGSGGSYNEQFF
cdr3_nt: TGTGCCAGCAGCCCCGGGGGCAGCGGGGGCTCCTACAATGAGCAGTTCTTC
d_call: TRBD2
clone_size: many
j_call: TRBJ2-1
v_call: TRBV28

cdr3_aa: CSARDLTGNSYEQYF
cdr3_nt: TGCAGTGCTAGAGATTTAACAGGGAACTCCTACGAGCAGTACTTC
d_call: NA
clone_size: few
j_call: TRBJ2-7
v_call: TRBV20-1

cdr3_aa: CSASGSGGSYEQYF
cdr3_nt: TGCAGTGCTAGTGGCTCCGGGGGATCCTACGAGCAGTACTTC
d_call: NA
clone_size: few
j_call: TRBJ2-7
v_call: TRBV20-1

cdr3_aa: CATKRAYRDQNPEAFF
cdr3_nt: TGTGCCACCAAGAGGGCCTATCGGGATCAGAACCCTGAAGCTTTCTTT
d_call: NA
clone_size: NA
j_call: TRBJ1-1
v_call: TRBV5-6

cdr3_aa: CASSEAGGMNTEAFF
cdr3_nt: TGTGCCAGCAGTGAGGCAGGGGGCATGAACACTGAAGCTTTCTTT
d_call: TRBD1
clone_size: NA
j_call: TRBJ1-1
v_call: TRBV7-4

cdr3_aa: CASTSARGYGYTF
cdr3_nt: TGTGCCAGCACCTCGGCAAGAGGATATGGCTACACCTTC
d_call: NA
clone_size: many
j_call: TRBJ1-2
v_call: TRBV12-3/TRBV12-4

cdr3_aa: CASSLEASGGSEQFF
cdr3_nt: TGTGCCAGCAGCTTAGAGGCTAGCGGGGGGAGTGAGCAGTTCTTC
d_call: TRBD2
clone_size: few
j_call: TRBJ2-1
v_call: TRBV7-2

cdr3_aa: CASSRDRDPDTQYF
cdr3_nt: TGTGCCAGCAGCCGCGACAGGGACCCAGATACGCAGTATTTT
d_call: TRBD1
clone_size: few
j_call: TRBJ2-3
v_call: TRBV7-9

cdr3_aa: CATSDLTGAPDTQYF
cdr3_nt: TGTGCCACCAGTGATTTGACGGGGGCCCCAGATACGCAGTATTTT
d_call: NA
clone_size: many
j_call: TRBJ2-3
v_call: TRBV24-1

cdr3_aa: CASRQQGGEYF
cdr3_nt: TGTGCCAGCAGGCAACAGGGGGGGGAGTACTTC
d_call: NA
clone_size: many
j_call: TRBJ2-7
v_call: TRBV2

cdr3_aa: CSAREAGVNTEAFF
cdr3_nt: TGCAGTGCTAGAGAAGCAGGCGTGAACACTGAAGCTTTCTTT
d_call: NA
clone_size: many
j_call: TRBJ1-1
v_call: TRBV20-1

cdr3_aa: CASSDGEENTEAFF
cdr3_nt: TGTGCCAGCAGTGACGGCGAAGAGAACACTGAAGCTTTCTTT
d_call: NA
clone_size: many
j_call: TRBJ1-1
v_call: TRBV6-1

cdr3_aa: CAISYRVDQPQHF
cdr3_nt: TGTGCCATCAGTTACAGGGTGGATCAGCCCCAGCATTTT
d_call: NA
clone_size: few
j_call: TRBJ1-5
v_call: TRBV10-3

cdr3_aa: CASSIKGQGSFPYEQYF
cdr3_nt: TGTGCCAGCAGCATTAAAGGACAGGGGTCTTTCCCCTACGAGCAGTACTTC
d_call: TRBD1
clone_size: few
j_call: TRBJ2-7
v_call: TRBV11-2

cdr3_aa: CASGPTEETQYF
cdr3_nt: TGTGCTAGTGGTCCGACGGAAGAGACCCAGTACTTC
d_call: NA
clone_size: few
j_call: TRBJ2-5
v_call: TRBV12-5

cdr3_aa: CASSAPRDGLFEQYF
cdr3_nt: TGTGCCAGCAGTGCCCCCCGGGACGGACTTTTTGAGCAGTACTTC
d_call: NA
clone_size: NA
j_call: TRBJ2-7
v_call: TRBV12-3/TRBV12-4